Following are 21 T cell receptor beta chains from one sample sequenced in a study of blood T cell repertoires in COVID-19 (dated by TCRdb to 2019 to 2021). Libraries were prepared through the immunoSEQ multiplex PCR assay. Sourced from immuneACCESS, this table was stored by TCRdb with only in-frame sequences that have V and J called. A share of the clones is absent; for the studies checked, an unresolved V gene accounts for under half, and the remainder has no known explanation. The sample table records over 100,000 clones; roughly 69% of these occur just once. About 1.9% of the sample belongs to the ten largest clones. What was sequenced was peripheral blood. All receptors come from a woman aged 70-85 years with acute or convalescent COVID-19.

The chain combines TRBV6-2 or TRBV6-3 with TRBJ1-6; 10 bases map to TRBD1. The V and J ends lost 6 bases and 9 bases, in that order; junction bases with no gene match: 11. The CDR3 length is 16 residues. Germline V gives CDR1 MNHEY, CDR2 SVGEGT. CDR3 DNA sequence: TGTGCCAGCAGCCCCGGGACAGGGGCGCTCACTTCACCCCTCCACTTT. Translated, it gives CASSPGTGALTSPLHF.

V gene TRBV18 combines with J gene TRBJ2-7; 9 bases line up with TRBD1. The CDR3 extends over 18 amino acids. Germline V gene sequence: CDR1 KGHSH, CDR2 LQKENI. V shed 2 bases and J 3 bases; nucleotides not matched to a gene: 14. CDR3 amino acids: CASSPSRRADRGIYEQYF. The CDR3 DNA reads TGTGCCAGCTCACCATCTCGGCGAGCGGACAGGGGTATCTACGAGCAGTACTTC. Together with reference TRBV18 and TRBJ2-7, the CDR3 gives the full variable domain: NAGVMQNPRHLVRRRGQEARLRCSPMKGHSHVYWYRQLPEEGLKFMVYLQKENIIDESGMPKERFSAEFPKEGPSILRIQQVVRGDSAAYFCASSPSRRADRGIYEQYFGPGTRLTVT.

V gene TRBV5-1 combines with J gene TRBJ1-5; D uncertain. Looked up from germline, CDR1 is SGHRS and CDR2 is YFSETQ. The CDR3 has 14 residues. V lost 4 bases and J lost 0, with 8 bases in between. CDR3 in amino acids: CASSGENSNQPQHF. The CDR3 nucleotides are TGCGCCAGCAGCGGAGAAAATAGCAATCAGCCCCAGCATTTT.

The chain combines TRBV27 with TRBJ2-3; the match to TRBD2 covers 10 bases. This CDR3 is built from 17 residues. Germline values: CDR1 MNHEY, CDR2 SMNVEV (reference sequence). V gave up 0 bases and J gave up 4 bases; unmatched junction bases: 7. This chain's CDR3 is CASSLSPSGSFPDTQYF. CDR3 sequence (DNA): TGTGCCAGCAGTTTATCCCCTAGCGGGAGTTTCCCAGATACGCAGTATTTT.

DNA of the CDR3: TGTGCCAGCAGCTCTTCTGAAAAACTGTTTTTT. It is translated as CASSSSEKLFF. J is TRBJ1-4 and V is TRBV5-4; D call uncertain. Trimming shortened V by 3 bases and J by 7 bases, and 4 bases separated the two germline ends. The germline V gene encodes CDR1 SGHNT and CDR2 YYREEE (reference sequence). This CDR3 has 11 residues.

J is TRBJ1-2 and V is TRBV28; no reliable D call. The CDR3 spans 14 residues. Looked up from germline, CDR1 is MDHEN and CDR2 is SYDVKM. The germline V and J ends were trimmed by 2 bases and 7 bases, with 14 bases remaining between them. The chain's CDR3 is CASSLRIVQSGYTF. The DNA for the CDR3 is TGTGCCAGCAGTTTAAGGATTGTACAGAGTGGCTACACCTTC.

This sequence joins TRBV5-4 and TRBJ1-6; 7 bases are shared with TRBD1. V lost 4 bases, J lost 5 bases, and 6 bases stayed unmatched. Germline CDR1 is SGHNT and CDR2 is YYREEE (reference sequence). The length of the CDR3 is 15 residues. CDR3 amino acids: CASSRRDRHNSPLHF. CDR3 DNA: TGTGCCAGCAGCCGCCGGGACAGACATAATTCACCCCTCCACTTT.

The V call is TRBV7-2, the J call TRBJ2-2; 7 bases fit TRBD2. Germline loops: CDR1 SGHTA, CDR2 FQGNSA. The CDR3 has 16 amino acids. The V and J ends lost 2 bases and 4 bases, in that order; junction bases with no gene match: 7. CDR3 coding DNA: TGTGCCAGCAGCTTAAACGCGGGGGTTATCACCGGGGAGCTGTTTTTT. Its protein is CASSLNAGVITGELFF.

V is TRBV11-1 and J is TRBJ2-3, with a weak D call TRBD1 (6 bases). The CDR3 loop spans 16 amino acids. Germline V gives CDR1 SGHAT, CDR2 FQDESV (reference sequence). Trimming cost V 1 base and J 2 bases, with 13 bases left between them. The CDR3 nucleotides read TGTGCCAGCAGCTTAGGGTCGGTGGGGGCCACAGATACGCAGTATTTT. Protein: CASSLGSVGATDTQYF. The complete variable domain, with remaining parts taken from reference TRBV11-1 and TRBJ2-3, reads EAEVAQSPRYKITEKSQAVAFWCDPISGHATLYWYRQILGQGPELLVQFQDESVVDDSQLPKDRFSAERLKGVDSTLKIQPAELGDSAMYLCASSLGSVGATDTQYFGPGTRLTVL.

The rearrangement joins TRBV19 to TRBJ2-7; 8 nucleotides line up with TRBD1. Trimming cost V 6 bases and J 8 bases; bases outside gene matches: 9. The CDR3 has 13 residues. Germline assignment: CDR1 LNHDA and CDR2 SQIVND (reference sequence). CDR3 sequence: CASSDRGPTQQYF. The CDR3, as DNA: TGTGCCAGTAGCGACAGGGGCCCTACGCAGCAGTACTTC.

There are many counts of this clone. The J gene is TRBJ1-2, the V gene TRBV7-9; unclear D gene. CDR1 is SEHNR, CDR2 FQNEAQ, per germline (reference sequence). The CDR3 length is 15 residues. The ends were cut back, 4 bases at V and 5 bases at J, with 17 bases in the middle. The CDR3 protein is CASSSPDRGEYGYTF. As DNA, the CDR3 is TGTGCCAGCAGCTCCCCGGATCGCGGGGAATATGGCTACACCTTC. The full variable domain, completed using reference TRBV7-9 and TRBJ1-2, is DTGVSQNPRHKITKRGQNVTFRCDPISEHNRLYWYRQTLGQGPEFLTYFQNEAQLEKSRLLSDRFSAERPKGSFSTLEIQRTEQGDSAMYLCASSSPDRGEYGYTFGSGTRLTVV.

The chain combines TRBV6-2 or TRBV6-3 with TRBJ1-5; a weak D match, TRBD1 (6 bases). Trimming pared 3 bases from V and 6 bases from J, leaving 15 bases between. This CDR3 contains 15 residues. Germline CDR1 and CDR2: MNHEY and SVGEGT. Written as DNA, the CDR3 is TGTGCCAGCAGTTATGGGGGGGGGCGCGGTCAGCCCCAGCATTTT. It translates to CASSYGGGRGQPQHF.

CDR3 DNA sequence: TGTGCCAGCAGCGTATTAGGGGGGGCTGCGGATACGCAGTATTTT. Protein sequence: CASSVLGGAADTQYF. The V call is TRBV9, the J call TRBJ2-3; D may be TRBD2 (7 bases). The CDR3 loop spans 15 amino acids. CDR1 SGDLS and CDR2 YYNGEE come from the germline V gene. Trimming took off 1 base at V and 6 bases at J, with 15 bases between the two ends.

This clone was counted ten times or more. J is TRBJ2-7 and V is TRBV7-9, with no clear D. The germline CDR1 and CDR2 sequences are SEHNR and FQNEAQ (reference sequence). V lost 1 base and J 4 bases, leaving 14 bases between the germline ends. The length of the CDR3 is 15 residues. Written as DNA, the CDR3 is TGTGCCAGCAGCTTAGGAGCCCTACAGATTTACGAGCAGTACTTC. Protein product: CASSLGALQIYEQYF.

Concerning this clone itself: A read error may produce the germline difference seen at one junction end. This rearrangement joins TRBV20-1 to TRBJ2-7, with a weak D call TRBD1 (6 bases). The CDR3 runs to 15 residues. Germline V gives CDR1 DFQATT, CDR2 SNEGSKA (reference sequence). The CDR3 DNA is TGCAGTGCTAGTCGTAGGCAGGGGCGCTCCTATGAGCAGTACTTC. Translating gives CSASRRQGRSYEQYF.

J is TRBJ2-1 and V is TRBV9, with 9 bases matching TRBD2. Germline CDR1 reads SGDLS; CDR2 reads YYNGEE. With V trimmed by 0 bases and J by 4 bases, 5 bases remained unmatched. This CDR3 comprises 16 residues. The CDR3 DNA reads as TGTGCCAGCAGCGTAGTTAGCGGGAGTTCGTACAATGAGCAGTTCTTC. Its protein is CASSVVSGSSYNEQFF.

CDR3 sequence: CASSLGEDEQFF. The CDR3 coding sequence is TGTGCCAGCAGCTTAGGGGAGGATGAGCAGTTCTTC. The J gene is TRBJ2-1, the V gene TRBV7-9, with D maybe TRBD2 (6 bases). Deletions cut 1 base from V and 8 bases from J, with 6 bases between. Germline CDR1 and CDR2: SEHNR and FQNEAQ (reference sequence). The CDR3 covers 12 residues.

The chain has TRBV6-6 and TRBJ1-1; TRBD1 agrees at 10 bases. Per the germline V gene, CDR1 is MNHNY and CDR2 is SVGAGI (reference sequence). This CDR3 comprises 15 residues. Trimming cost V 5 bases and J 1 base; bases outside gene matches: 4. The CDR3 reads CASSIRDRGNTEAFF. DNA for the CDR3: TGTGCCAGCAGTATCCGGGACAGGGGGAACACTGAAGCTTTCTTT.

The chain employs TRBV27 and TRBJ2-1, with D unresolved. CDR1 and CDR2 (germline): MNHEY, SMNVEV (reference sequence). Deletions cut 5 bases from V and 2 bases from J, with 16 bases between. The CDR3 loop spans 16 amino acids. Written as DNA, the CDR3 is TGTGCCAGCAGTCCCTCTTTCGCCCAGGCCTACAATGAGCAGTTCTTC. It is translated as CASSPSFAQAYNEQFF.

As regards this clone: Sequence at one end of the junction differs from germline and may be a read error. The sample holds other DNA sequences that translate to the same CDR3. The chain is built from TRBV7-2 and TRBJ1-1, with D possibly matching TRBD1 (6 bases). This CDR3 spans 15 amino acids. CDR1 SGHTA and CDR2 FQGNSA come from the germline V gene. The CDR3 nucleotides are TGCGCCAGCAGCTTAGTTGGGGGAGGGGGCACTGAAGCTTTCTTT. This gives the protein CASSLVGGGGTEAFF.

The chain has TRBV27 and TRBJ1-2, with 8 nucleotides matching TRBD1. With 5 bases clipped from V and 8 bases from J, the junction kept 10 bases outside the gene matches. The CDR3 is 14 amino acids. Germline CDR1 is MNHEY and CDR2 is SMNVEV (reference sequence). The CDR3: CASSTGQGAEGYTF. CDR3 in DNA: TGTGCCAGCAGTACGGGGCAGGGGGCGGAGGGCTACACCTTC.